These 21 T cell receptor beta chains share one sample of origin, sequenced in a study of blood T cell repertoires in COVID-19. Using immunoSEQ multiplex PCR, the repertoire was profiled, and TCRdb retains in-frame clones only, with some absent. The sample shows around 220,000 clones, almost 90% of them seen only once. Material: peripheral blood. Receptors originate from a man aged 18 to 29 with active or convalescent COVID-19.

This sequence joins TRBV2 and TRBJ2-1; 7 nucleotides line up with TRBD2. After removal of 6 bases from V and 8 bases from J, the junction contained 7 bases not matched to a gene. Germline V gene data show CDR1 as SNHLY and CDR2 as FYNNEI. This CDR3 comprises 13 residues. CDR3 sequence reads: CASSGSGYYEQFF. The DNA of the CDR3 is TGTGCCAGCAGCGGTAGCGGGTACTATGAGCAGTTCTTC.

The J gene is TRBJ2-2, the V gene TRBV9, with 9 bases aligning to TRBD2. Trimming at V came to 0 bases and at J to 1 base, leaving 1 base not matched to a gene. The CDR3 is 16 residues long. Germline CDR1 and CDR2: SGDLS and YYNGEE. In nucleotides, the CDR3 is TGTGCCAGCAGCGTAGCACTAGCGGGGAACACCGGGGAGCTGTTTTTT. Translated, it gives CASSVALAGNTGELFF. Using reference TRBV9 and TRBJ2-2 for the parts outside the CDR3, the full variable domain is DSGVTQTPKHLITATGQRVTLRCSPRSGDLSVYWYQQSLDQGLQFLIQYYNGEERAKGNILERFSAQQFPDLHSELNLSSLELGDSALYFCASSVALAGNTGELFFGEGSRLTVL.

The rearrangement links TRBV29-1 to TRBJ2-5; TRBD2 aligns across 11 bases. The CDR3 loop spans 16 amino acids. V was clipped by 2 bases and J by 5 bases; unmatched bases: 10. Germline CDR1 SQVTM, CDR2 ANQGSEA. In nucleotides, the CDR3 is TGCAGCGTTGAACTCGCGACTAGCGGGATTTGGGAGACCCAGTACTTC. This codes for CSVELATSGIWETQYF.

The table lists this clone with a few counts. The chain uses TRBV5-4 and TRBJ2-4; possibly TRBD1 for D (5 bases). Germline CDR1 SGHNT, CDR2 YYREEE (reference sequence). Trimming cost V 1 base and J 3 bases, with 5 bases left between them. The CDR3 consists of 13 residues. CDR3 sequence: CASSLQGKNIQYF. The CDR3 nucleotides are TGTGCCAGCAGCTTGCAGGGCAAAAACATTCAGTACTTC.

This clone was recorded once. The CDR3 DNA is TGTGCCAGCAGCTTGGGTAGCGGAGGGGAGCAGTTCTTC. Protein product: CASSLGSGGEQFF. The V and J genes are TRBV5-6 and TRBJ2-1; D possibly corresponds to TRBD2 (6 bases). The CDR3 is 13 amino acids. The V and J ends lost 0 bases and 10 bases respectively, with 11 bases between them. Germline CDR1 is SGHDT and CDR2 is YYEEEE.

The chain employs TRBV7-3 and TRBJ2-2; unclear D gene. CDR1 is SGHTA and CDR2 is FQGTGA in the germline V gene. The CDR3 spans 13 residues. Trimming took 5 bases from V and 6 from J, leaving 10 bases between them. The chain's CDR3 is CASSPTAAGELFF. CDR3 nucleotides: TGTGCCAGCAGCCCAACGGCGGCCGGGGAGCTGTTTTTT.

V usage is TRBV28 and J usage is TRBJ1-1, with D possibly TRBD1 on 6 matching bases. Trimming removed 5 bases at V and 1 base at J, with 17 bases between. The V gene's germline CDR1 is MDHEN and CDR2 SYDVKM. The CDR3 is 16 residues long. The DNA for the CDR3 is TGTGCCAGCAGTGACATAACAGGGAAGGCGAACACTGAAGCTTTCTTT. It encodes CASSDITGKANTEAFF.

The chain joins TRBV6-5 to TRBJ2-7, with 10 bases that match TRBD2. V was pared by 6 bases and J by 2 bases, with 4 bases of the junction left unmatched. The CDR3 sequence is 14 residues long. Germline V gene data show CDR1 as MNHEY and CDR2 as SVGAGI. In nucleotides, the CDR3 is TGTGCCAGCAGGGGAGCGGGAGGGGCCTACGAGCAGTACTTC. Translation gives CASRGAGGAYEQYF.

This clone was observed a few times. This chain connects TRBV27 to TRBJ1-3; D call uncertain. Germline loops: CDR1 MNHEY, CDR2 SMNVEV (reference sequence). Trimming left V 7 bases short and J 2 bases short, with 9 bases between. CDR3 length equals 13 residues. DNA of the CDR3: TGTGCCAGCATGGTTGCGCCTGGAAACACCATATATTTT. This translates into CASMVAPGNTIYF.

The chain joins TRBV18 to TRBJ1-2, with TRBD1 matching over 12 bases. The CDR3 length is 20 residues. Germline CDR1 reads KGHSH; CDR2 reads LQKENI. V lost 6 bases, J lost 0 bases, and 17 bases stayed unmatched. In nucleotides, the CDR3 is TGTGCCAGCTCCCGAAAAAGAGGGACAGGGGGCGCCGAAGCTAACTATGGCTACACCTTC. Translating it yields CASSRKRGTGGAEANYGYTF.

V and J are TRBV9 and TRBJ2-7; 10 bases match TRBD2. The junction had 13 bases not matched to a gene; V was cut back by 4 bases and J by 3 bases. The V gene's germline CDR1 is SGDLS and CDR2 YYNGEE. The CDR3 totals 17 residues. CDR3 protein: CASSPPLAGGNGYEQYF. The CDR3, as DNA: TGTGCCAGCAGCCCTCCTTTAGCGGGAGGTAATGGCTACGAGCAGTACTTC.

This clone showed up just once. The genes are TRBV6-5 and TRBJ1-5, with D uncertain. Per the germline V gene, CDR1 is MNHEY and CDR2 is SVGAGI. The CDR3 runs 14 residues. Trimming shortened V by 2 bases and J by 7 bases, and 12 bases separated the two germline ends. The CDR3 nucleotides read TGTGCCAGCAGTTACGAGGCCGGGGTCCAGCCCCAGCATTTT. As protein: CASSYEAGVQPQHF.

J is TRBJ1-2 and V is TRBV30; 9 bases match TRBD1. The CDR3 runs to 14 residues. Germline CDR1 is GTSNPN and CDR2 is SVGIG (reference sequence). The V and J ends lost 3 bases and 7 bases, in that order; junction bases with no gene match: 9. CDR3 sequence (DNA): TGTGCCTGGAGGGACAGGGGCGCGCCCCTTGGCTACACCTTC. This encodes CAWRDRGAPLGYTF. The variable domain in full, completed from reference TRBV30 and TRBJ1-2, reads SQTIHQWPATLVQPVGSPLSLECTVEGTSNPNLYWYRQAAGRGLQLLFYSVGIGQISSEVPQNLSASRPQDRQFILSSKKLLLSDSGFYLCAWRDRGAPLGYTFGSGTRLTVV.

This chain links TRBV5-6 with TRBJ2-7; TRBD1 agrees at 7 bases. Germline V CDR1 and CDR2: SGHDT, YYEEEE. V trimming: 5 bases; J trimming: 3 bases; junction bases outside the gene matches: 2. The CDR3 loop spans 12 amino acids. In nucleotides, the CDR3 is TGTGCCAGCAGTACAGGGGTCTACGAGCAGTACTTC. Protein: CASSTGVYEQYF. Complete variable domain (other parts from reference TRBV5-6 and TRBJ2-7): DAGVTQSPTHLIKTRGQQVTLRCSPKSGHDTVSWYQQALGQGPQFIFQYYEEEERQRGNFPDRFSGHQFPNYSSELNVNALLLGDSALYLCASSTGVYEQYFGPGTRLTVT.

This clone was detected only once. The chain joins TRBV28 to TRBJ2-3; TRBD2 agrees at 12 bases. This CDR3 is built from 15 residues. Unmatched junction bases numbered 6, after V lost 7 bases and J lost 4 bases. Germline CDR1 reads MDHEN; CDR2 reads SYDVKM. The CDR3 loop reads CASTLRLAGADTQYF. The CDR3 DNA reads as TGTGCCAGCACCCTAAGACTAGCGGGAGCAGATACGCAGTATTTT.

Only one count was recorded for this clone. V and J are TRBV2 and TRBJ2-3, with a weak D call TRBD2 (7 bases). V was shortened by 4 bases and J by 6 bases, with 17 bases between the two germline ends. Looked up from germline, CDR1 is SNHLY and CDR2 is FYNNEI. The CDR3 consists of 15 residues. The CDR3 reads CASSVWRGRGDTQYF. CDR3 coding DNA: TGTGCCAGCAGTGTTTGGCGGGGGAGGGGGGATACGCAGTATTTT.

The chain employs TRBV30 and TRBJ2-4; 12 bases fit TRBD2. The CDR3 sequence is 17 residues long. Trimming at V came to 2 bases and at J to 7 bases, leaving 12 bases not matched to a gene. Germline-derived CDR1 and CDR2 are GTSNPN and SVGIG (reference sequence). CDR3 bases: TGTGCCTGGAGTCGCACCCGGCTAGCGGGAGGGGTGAACATTCAGTACTTC. Encoded protein: CAWSRTRLAGGVNIQYF.

This rearrangement joins TRBV5-4 to TRBJ2-3; 8 bases line up with TRBD1. The CDR3 is made up of 16 amino acids. Trimming removed 4 bases from V and 5 bases from J; junction bases left unmatched: 12. Germline V gene lookup returns CDR1 SGHNT and CDR2 YYREEE (reference sequence). CDR3 nucleotide sequence: TGTGCCAGCAGCAATGGACAGGGCGCGGGAAAAGATACGCAGTATTTT. It yields the protein CASSNGQGAGKDTQYF. Complete variable domain (other parts from reference TRBV5-4 and TRBJ2-3): ETGVTQSPTHLIKTRGQQVTLRCSSQSGHNTVSWYQQALGQGPQFIFQYYREEENGRGNFPPRFSGLQFPNYSSELNVNALELDDSALYLCASSNGQGAGKDTQYFGPGTRLTVL.

The chain has TRBV5-1 and TRBJ1-3; unclear D gene. CDR3 size: 15 residues. The V gene lost 4 bases and the J gene lost 0 bases, with 11 bases spanning the gap. Per germline, CDR1 SGHRS and CDR2 YFSETQ. This CDR3 reads CASSPGGFSGNTIYF. The CDR3 bases are TGCGCCAGCAGCCCAGGAGGGTTCTCTGGAAACACCATATATTTT.

Written as DNA, the CDR3 is TGTGCCACCAGCAGAGGTCGGACAGGGACGGCAGATACGCAGTATTTT. This sequence encodes CATSRGRTGTADTQYF. The V gene is TRBV15, the J gene TRBJ2-3; 8 bases align to TRBD1. Germline CDR1 LNHNV, CDR2 YYDKDF (reference sequence). J lost 4 bases, V lost 1 base, and 7 bases had no gene match. The CDR3 has 16 residues.

This chain links TRBV12-3 or TRBV12-4 with TRBJ1-6; D perhaps matches TRBD1 (6 bases). This CDR3 contains 13 residues. V shed 7 bases and J shed 10 bases, with 14 bases lying between them. CDR3 loop: CASKGTSESPLHF. The DNA for the CDR3 is TGTGCCAGCAAGGGGACATCCGAATCACCCCTCCACTTT.